The clone carrying this TCR beta chain occurred many times. Its antigen is not identified. TCRdb independently ran MiXCR on the 5' RACE reads; one entry per CDR3 protein. The sample holds about 260,000 distinct CDR3 sequences, 7% seen once. The sample is drawn from a study of identical twins. Findings and limits, study-wide: Within cord blood, abundant beta clonotypes carried fewer insertions, but memory repertoires showed no such trend.

This sample also belongs to another study, concerning yellow fever vaccine responses in identical twins.

This TCR was recovered from a woman under 30 in good health. The specimen sequenced was memory (CD45RO+) T cells sorted from blood.

In DNA form, the CDR3 reads TGCAGTGCTAGAAACAGGGGGTCTAACTATGGCTACACCTTC. Translation gives CSARNRGSNYGYTF. V gene TRBV20-1 combines with J gene TRBJ1-2, with TRBD1 identical over 8 bases. Trimming at V came to 2 bases and at J to 0 bases, leaving 2 bases not matched to a gene. The CDR3 runs to 14 residues. The germline V gene has CDR1 DFQATT and CDR2 SNEGSKA (reference sequence).